This T cell receptor (beta chain) was documented in a study of blood T cell repertoires in COVID-19. Study at large: Sample material is recorded as cDNA or gDNA derived from T cells, B-cell-depleted T cells, or PBMCs.

V lost 5 bases and J 5 bases, leaving 22 bases between the germline ends. Germline V CDR1 and CDR2: LGHNA, YNFKEQ. The CDR3 extends over 16 amino acids. In the original workflow: Amplification from reference gene primers served as the basis for estimated nucleated cell counts. The repertoire was sequenced with immunoSEQ multiplex PCR; TCRdb's copy has only in-frame clones and lacks some. V and J calls and clone size are given by that table; D and trimming were obtained from the DNA. The sample holds some 150,000 clones, about 86% seen once. This sequence joins TRBV4-2 and TRBJ2-7; possibly TRBD1 for D (6 bases). This receptor was obtained from an older woman with acute or convalescent COVID-19. The sample taken for sequencing was peripheral blood. CDR3 bases: TGTGCCAGCAGCTCAGTAGCTACTAAGGGGGTTAACGAGCAGTACTTC. This encodes CASSSVATKGVNEQYF.